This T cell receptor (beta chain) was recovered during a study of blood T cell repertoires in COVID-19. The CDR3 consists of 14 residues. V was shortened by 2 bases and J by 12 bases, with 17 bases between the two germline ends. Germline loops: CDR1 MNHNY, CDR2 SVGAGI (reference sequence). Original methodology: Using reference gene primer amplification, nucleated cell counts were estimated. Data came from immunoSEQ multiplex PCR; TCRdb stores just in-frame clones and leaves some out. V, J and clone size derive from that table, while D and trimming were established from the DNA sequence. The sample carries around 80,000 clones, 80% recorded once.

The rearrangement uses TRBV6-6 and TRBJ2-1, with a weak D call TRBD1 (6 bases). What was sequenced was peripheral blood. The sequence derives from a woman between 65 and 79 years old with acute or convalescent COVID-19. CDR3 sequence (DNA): TGTGCCAGCAGTTACGTGGACAGCGCCTCCCGGCAGTTCTTC. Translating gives CASSYVDSASRQFF.